Below, 8 T cell receptor beta chains from the same sample are listed, as sequenced in a study of cytomegalovirus exposure and HLA in healthy donors. PCR employed 60 Vbeta and 13 Jbeta primers. The data were produced by immunoSEQ multiplex PCR, yet TCRdb's version contains in-frame clones alone and is incomplete. The repertoire includes fewer than 110,000 clones, roughly 82% of them detected once, and 8% to 13% sits in the top ten. Sequenced: PBMCs. The source of these receptors is a man aged 50-60 years in good health and CMV-seronegative.

J is TRBJ1-5 and V is TRBV21-1. TRBV21-1 is recorded as a pseudogene. The CDR3 covers 14 residues. Here the CDR3 reads CASTCPGSNQPQHF. The CDR3 coding sequence is TGTGCCAGCACTTGCCCCGGGAGCAATCAGCCCCAGCATTTT.

This clone came up once. This chain uses TRBV18 with TRBJ1-3; possibly TRBD1 for D (5 bases). From germline, CDR1 is KGHSH and CDR2 LQKENI. V was trimmed by 3 bases and J by 3 bases, leaving 9 bases between them. CDR3 length equals 14 residues. The chain's CDR3 is CASSPSGNGNTIYF. Here the CDR3 DNA reads TGTGCCAGCTCACCCTCAGGGAATGGAAACACCATATATTTT.

The chain recombines TRBV20-1 with TRBJ1-1; D ambiguous. Trimming removed 6 bases from V and 8 bases from J, with 13 bases in between. The CDR3 extends over 11 amino acids. CDR1 DFQATT and CDR2 SNEGSKA come from the germline V gene (reference sequence). CDR3: CSARKAFEAFF. The CDR3 coding sequence is TGCAGTGCGAGGAAGGCTTTCGAAGCTTTCTTT.

This rearrangement joins TRBV7-6 to TRBJ2-3; 15 nucleotides match TRBD2. The CDR3 spans 19 residues. The germline CDR1 and CDR2 sequences are SGHVS and FNYEAQ. J gave up 1 base and V 2 bases, and 7 bases lay outside the gene matches. CDR3 sequence: CASSLRGLAGGLGTDTQYF. In DNA form, the CDR3 reads TGTGCCAGCAGCTTACGTGGACTAGCGGGAGGGTTAGGCACAGATACGCAGTATTTT. Based on the CDR3 plus reference TRBV7-6 and TRBJ2-3, the full variable domain is GAGVSQSPRYKVTKRGQDVALRCDPISGHVSLYWYRQALGQGPEFLTYFNYEAQQDKSGLPNDRFSAERPEGSISTLTIQRTEQRDSAMYRCASSLRGLAGGLGTDTQYFGPGTRLTVL.

The V call is TRBV7-9, the J call TRBJ2-5; 7 positions agree with TRBD2. The CDR3 is 15 amino acids. The junction had 9 bases not matched to a gene; V was cut back by 1 base and J by 7 bases. The germline gives CDR1 SEHNR, CDR2 FQNEAQ (reference sequence). The CDR3 region has the DNA TGTGCCAGCAGCTTAGACGGCGGGAGTTTGGGGACCCAGTACTTC. It is translated as CASSLDGGSLGTQYF.

The genes are TRBV4-1 and TRBJ1-4; weak D call: TRBD1 (6 bases). Trimming shortened V by 3 bases and J by 8 bases, and 19 bases separated the two germline ends. Germline CDR1 and CDR2: MGHRA and YSYEKL. This CDR3 comprises 16 residues. The CDR3 protein is CASSHNRDTTGEKLFF. The CDR3 nucleotides are TGCGCCAGCAGCCATAATCGGGACACCACCGGGGAAAAACTGTTTTTT.

The J gene is TRBJ1-5, the V gene TRBV6-6; D not resolved. The CDR3 spans 14 residues. Trimming took 10 bases from V and 3 from J, leaving 16 bases between them. Germline V lookup: CDR1 MNHNY, CDR2 SVGAGI (reference sequence). CDR3 sequence: CATVKGGFNQPQHF. For the CDR3, the DNA is TGTGCCACAGTCAAAGGAGGGTTCAATCAGCCCCAGCATTTT.

The V call is TRBV6-1, the J call TRBJ2-3; 11 bases line up with TRBD1. The CDR3 sequence is 15 residues long. Germline CDR1 and CDR2: MNHNS and SASEGT. The junction had 8 bases not matched to a gene; V was cut back by 7 bases and J by 5 bases. The CDR3 spells CASTGTGGLGDTQYF. The CDR3 DNA follows: TGTGCCAGCACTGGGACAGGGGGACTGGGAGATACGCAGTATTTT.